The sequence of this TCR beta chain was determined in a study of blood T cell repertoires in COVID-19. Generated by immunoSEQ multiplex PCR, the TCRdb table keeps only in-frame clones and is missing some. The sample holds roughly 20,000 clones, 80% to 95% seen once. Germline CDR1 is SGHRS and CDR2 is YFSETQ. This CDR3 region has 14 residues. V was trimmed by 2 bases and J by 2 bases, leaving 11 bases between them. Sequencing input: peripheral blood. The receptor's source is an older man with active COVID-19. The gene calls are TRBV5-1 and TRBJ2-7; tentatively, D is TRBD1 (6 bases). The CDR3 coding sequence is TGCGCCAGCAGCTTTGGACAGATCCCCTACGAGCAGTACTTC. It encodes CASSFGQIPYEQYF.